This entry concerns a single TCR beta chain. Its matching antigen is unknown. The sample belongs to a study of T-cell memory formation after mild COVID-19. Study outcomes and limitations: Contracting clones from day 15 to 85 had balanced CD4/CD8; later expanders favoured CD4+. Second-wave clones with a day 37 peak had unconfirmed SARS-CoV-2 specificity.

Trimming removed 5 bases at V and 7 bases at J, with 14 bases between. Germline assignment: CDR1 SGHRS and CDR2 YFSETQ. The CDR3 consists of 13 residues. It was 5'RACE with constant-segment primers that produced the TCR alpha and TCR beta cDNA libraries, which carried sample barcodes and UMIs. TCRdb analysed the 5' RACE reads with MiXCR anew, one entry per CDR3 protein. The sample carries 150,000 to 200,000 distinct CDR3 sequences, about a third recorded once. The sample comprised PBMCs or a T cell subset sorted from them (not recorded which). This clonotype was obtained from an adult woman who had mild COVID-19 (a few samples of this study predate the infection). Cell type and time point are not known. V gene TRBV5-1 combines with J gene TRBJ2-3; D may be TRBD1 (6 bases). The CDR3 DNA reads TGCGCCAGCAGTAGGGGGAGCGAGAATACGCAGTATTTT. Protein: CASSRGSENTQYF.